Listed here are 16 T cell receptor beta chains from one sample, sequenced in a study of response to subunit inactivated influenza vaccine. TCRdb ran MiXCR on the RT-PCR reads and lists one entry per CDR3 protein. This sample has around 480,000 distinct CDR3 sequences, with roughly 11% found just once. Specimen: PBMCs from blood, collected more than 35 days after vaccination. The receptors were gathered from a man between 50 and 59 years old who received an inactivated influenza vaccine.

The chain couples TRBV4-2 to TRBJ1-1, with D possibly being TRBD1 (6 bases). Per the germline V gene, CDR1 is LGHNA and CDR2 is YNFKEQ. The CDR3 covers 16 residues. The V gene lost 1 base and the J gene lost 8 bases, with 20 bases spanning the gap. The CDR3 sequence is CASSQGRQGHRTEAFF. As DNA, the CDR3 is TGTGCCAGCAGCCAAGGGAGGCAGGGACATCGGACAGAAGCTTTCTTT.

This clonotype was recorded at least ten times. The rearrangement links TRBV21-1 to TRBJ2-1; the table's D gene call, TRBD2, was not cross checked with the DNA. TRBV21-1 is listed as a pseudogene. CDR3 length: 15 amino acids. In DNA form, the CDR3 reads TGTGCCAGCAGCCGACTAGCGGGCCATGACTATGAGCAGTTCTTC. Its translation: CASSRLAGHDYEQFF.

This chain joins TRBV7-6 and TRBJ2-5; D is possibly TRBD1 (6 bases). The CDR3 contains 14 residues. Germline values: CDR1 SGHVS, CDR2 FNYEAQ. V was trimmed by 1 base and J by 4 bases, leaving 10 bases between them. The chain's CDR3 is CASSLGGPRETQYF. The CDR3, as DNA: TGTGCCAGCAGCTTAGGGGGGCCTCGAGAGACCCAGTACTTC.

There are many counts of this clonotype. The CDR3 nucleotides are TGTGCCTGGAGGGACAGGGGTAGCTCACCCCTCCACTTT. This codes for CAWRDRGSSPLHF. The chain combines TRBV30 with TRBJ1-6; 9 positions agree with TRBD1. There are 13 residues in the CDR3. From germline, CDR1 is GTSNPN and CDR2 SVGIG (reference sequence). V shed 3 bases, J shed 10 bases, and the junction held 4 bases outside the gene matches.

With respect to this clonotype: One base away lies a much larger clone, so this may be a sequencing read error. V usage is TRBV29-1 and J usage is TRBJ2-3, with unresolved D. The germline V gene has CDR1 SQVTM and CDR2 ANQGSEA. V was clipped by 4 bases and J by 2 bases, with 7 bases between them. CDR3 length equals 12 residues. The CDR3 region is CSVVPVTDTQYF. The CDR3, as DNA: TGCAGCGTTGTTCCGGTCACAGATACGCAGTATTTT.

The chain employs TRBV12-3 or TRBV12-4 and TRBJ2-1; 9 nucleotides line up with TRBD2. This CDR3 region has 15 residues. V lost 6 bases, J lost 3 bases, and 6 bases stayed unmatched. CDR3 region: CASRPGLAFYNEQFF. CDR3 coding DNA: TGTGCCAGCAGACCAGGACTAGCGTTCTACAATGAGCAGTTCTTC.

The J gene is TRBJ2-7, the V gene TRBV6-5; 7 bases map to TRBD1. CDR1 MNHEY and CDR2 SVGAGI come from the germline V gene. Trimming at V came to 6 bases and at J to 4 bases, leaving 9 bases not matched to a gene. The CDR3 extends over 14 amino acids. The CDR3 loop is CASSYDRAQYEQYF. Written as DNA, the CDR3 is TGTGCCAGCAGCTACGACAGGGCTCAGTACGAGCAGTACTTC.

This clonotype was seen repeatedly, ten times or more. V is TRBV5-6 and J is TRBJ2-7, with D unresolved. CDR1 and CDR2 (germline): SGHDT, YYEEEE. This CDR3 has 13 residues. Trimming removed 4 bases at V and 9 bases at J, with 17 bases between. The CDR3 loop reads CASSPVGQLVQYF. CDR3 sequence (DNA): TGTGCCAGCAGCCCGGTTGGTCAGTTGGTGCAGTACTTC.

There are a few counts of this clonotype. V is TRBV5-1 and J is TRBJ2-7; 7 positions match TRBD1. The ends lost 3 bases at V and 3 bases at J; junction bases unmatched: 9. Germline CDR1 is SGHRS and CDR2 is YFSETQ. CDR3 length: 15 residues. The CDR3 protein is CASSSQMRDSYEQYF. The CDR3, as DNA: TGCGCCAGCAGCTCCCAAATGAGGGACAGCTACGAGCAGTACTTC.

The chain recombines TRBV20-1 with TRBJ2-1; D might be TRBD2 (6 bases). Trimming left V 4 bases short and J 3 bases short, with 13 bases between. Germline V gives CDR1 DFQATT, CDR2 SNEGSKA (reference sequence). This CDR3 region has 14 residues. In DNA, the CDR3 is TGCAGTGCTAAGAGTAGCGGTCTCTACAATGAGCAGTTCTTC. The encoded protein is CSAKSSGLYNEQFF.

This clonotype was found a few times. The CDR3 coding sequence is TGCAGCGTTACTGGACTAGCGGGAGCCCCCTACGAGCAGTACTTC. Its protein is CSVTGLAGAPYEQYF. The chain couples TRBV29-1 to TRBJ2-7; 13 bases are shared with TRBD2. Germline CDR1 reads SQVTM; CDR2 reads ANQGSEA. With V trimmed by 5 bases and J by 2 bases, 6 bases remained unmatched. This CDR3 has 15 amino acids.

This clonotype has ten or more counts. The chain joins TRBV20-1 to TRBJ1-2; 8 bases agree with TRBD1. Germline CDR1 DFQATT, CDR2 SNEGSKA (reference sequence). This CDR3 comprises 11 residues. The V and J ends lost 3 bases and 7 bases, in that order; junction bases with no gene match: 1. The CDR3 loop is CSASTGGGYTF. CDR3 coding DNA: TGCAGTGCTAGCACAGGGGGTGGCTACACCTTC.

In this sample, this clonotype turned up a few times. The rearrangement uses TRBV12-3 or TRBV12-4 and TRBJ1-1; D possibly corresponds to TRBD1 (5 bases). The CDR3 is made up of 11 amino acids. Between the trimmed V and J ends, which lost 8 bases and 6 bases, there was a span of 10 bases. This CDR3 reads CASGLGAEAFF. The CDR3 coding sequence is TGTGCCAGCGGGTTGGGGGCTGAAGCTTTCTTT.

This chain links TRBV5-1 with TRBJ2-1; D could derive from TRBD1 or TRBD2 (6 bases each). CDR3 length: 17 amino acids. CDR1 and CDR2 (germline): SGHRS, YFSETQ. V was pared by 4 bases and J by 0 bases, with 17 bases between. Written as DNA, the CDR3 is TGCGCCAGCAGCACGGGGGCAACAAGAAGCTCCTACAATGAGCAGTTCTTC. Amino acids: CASSTGATRSSYNEQFF.

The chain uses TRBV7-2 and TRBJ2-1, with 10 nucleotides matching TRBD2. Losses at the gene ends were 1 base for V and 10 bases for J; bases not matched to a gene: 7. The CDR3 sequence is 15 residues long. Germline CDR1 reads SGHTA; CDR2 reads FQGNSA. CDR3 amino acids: CASSLGGLAGAEQFF. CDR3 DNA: TGTGCCAGCAGCTTAGGTGGGCTAGCGGGAGCAGAGCAGTTCTTC.

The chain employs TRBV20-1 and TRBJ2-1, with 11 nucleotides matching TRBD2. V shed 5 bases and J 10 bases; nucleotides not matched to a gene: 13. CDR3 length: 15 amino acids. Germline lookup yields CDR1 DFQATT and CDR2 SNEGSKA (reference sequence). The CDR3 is CSARTLAGGRREQFF. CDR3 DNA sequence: TGCAGTGCTCGGACCCTAGCGGGAGGTAGGCGGGAGCAGTTCTTC.